This is a list of T cell receptor beta chains from one sample in a study of T-cell reconstitution after alpha-beta-depleted transplantation in children. TCRdb recomputed calls from the PCR reads with MiXCR, one row per CDR3 protein. The sample holds 210,000 or so distinct CDR3 sequences, 8% to 10% seen once. This specimen consisted of PBMCs from the stem cell graft donor, obtained from the stem cell graft. The receptors stem from a human donor who donated a stem cell graft to a child with acute lymphoblastic leukemia. CDR3s include the opening cysteine and the closing phenylalanine or tryptophan. Fields, in order: CDR3 protein, CDR3 DNA, V gene, clone size, D gene, J gene. The D gene is left open where the match is weak. Where a row states a size, it is once, few, many or the class of an expanded clone; other rows omit it.

CDR3aa: CASSLTPGKGQPQHF
CDR3nt: TGCGCCAGCAGCCTGACTCCAGGGAAAGGTCAGCCCCAGCATTTT
v_gene: TRBV4-1
abundance: many
d_gene: .
j_gene: TRBJ1-5

CDR3aa: CSVAPGTDEQFF
CDR3nt: TGCAGCGTTGCCCCAGGGACGGATGAGCAGTTCTTC
v_gene: TRBV29-1
abundance: many
d_gene: .
j_gene: TRBJ2-1

CDR3aa: CASSLGYKGEQYF
CDR3nt: TGCGCCAGCAGCTTGGGATACAAGGGCGAGCAGTACTTC
v_gene: TRBV5-1
abundance: .
d_gene: .
j_gene: TRBJ2-7

CDR3aa: CASSSDLGGYEQYF
CDR3nt: TGTGCCAGCAGCTCCGACCTAGGGGGCTACGAGCAGTACTTC
v_gene: TRBV11-2
abundance: few
d_gene: .
j_gene: TRBJ2-7

CDR3aa: CASTTQGYEQYF
CDR3nt: TGTGCCAGCACCACTCAGGGCTACGAGCAGTACTTC
v_gene: TRBV7-9
abundance: few
d_gene: .
j_gene: TRBJ2-7

CDR3aa: CASRGLGYGYTF
CDR3nt: TGTGCCAGCCGTGGTCTCGGCTATGGCTACACCTTC
v_gene: TRBV6-5
abundance: .
d_gene: .
j_gene: TRBJ1-2

CDR3aa: CASSYATVNTEAFF
CDR3nt: TGTGCCAGCAGTTACGCGACAGTAAACACTGAAGCTTTCTTT
v_gene: TRBV6-5
abundance: .
d_gene: .
j_gene: TRBJ1-1

CDR3aa: CASSSGPEENSPLHF
CDR3nt: TGCGCCAGCAGTTCCGGGCCCGAAGAAAATTCACCCCTCCACTTT
v_gene: TRBV5-1
abundance: many
d_gene: .
j_gene: TRBJ1-6

CDR3aa: CASSTGGDQGSPLHF
CDR3nt: TGCGCCAGCAGCACCGGAGGGGACCAGGGTTCACCCCTCCACTTT
v_gene: TRBV5-1
abundance: .
d_gene: .
j_gene: TRBJ1-6

CDR3aa: CSARDHRGGGTNYGYTF
CDR3nt: TGCAGTGCTAGAGACCACAGGGGAGGGGGAACTAACTATGGCTACACCTTC
v_gene: TRBV20-1
abundance: .
d_gene: TRBD1
j_gene: TRBJ1-2

CDR3aa: CASSQDPQSRGNEQFF
CDR3nt: TGTGCCAGCAGCCAAGATCCCCAAAGTAGGGGCAATGAGCAGTTCTTC
v_gene: TRBV3-1
abundance: many
d_gene: .
j_gene: TRBJ2-1

CDR3aa: CASSSDTTNRHSPLHF
CDR3nt: TGTGCCAGCAGTTCAGACACGACGAACCGCCATTCACCCCTCCACTTT
v_gene: TRBV27
abundance: few
d_gene: .
j_gene: TRBJ1-6

CDR3aa: CASSLQGAMETQYF
CDR3nt: TGCGCCAGCAGCTTGCAGGGGGCAATGGAGACCCAGTACTTC
v_gene: TRBV5-1
abundance: many
d_gene: TRBD1
j_gene: TRBJ2-5

CDR3aa: CASSESLGLAKNIQYF
CDR3nt: TGCGCCAGCAGTGAGTCGTTGGGTCTAGCCAAAAACATTCAGTACTTC
v_gene: TRBV10-1
abundance: many
d_gene: .
j_gene: TRBJ2-4

CDR3aa: CASSFNRDRDGYTF
CDR3nt: TGTGCCAGCAGCTTCAACCGGGACAGGGACGGCTACACCTTC
v_gene: TRBV7-2
abundance: .
d_gene: TRBD1
j_gene: TRBJ1-2

CDR3aa: CSANRASGGLSSYEQYF
CDR3nt: TGCAGTGCTAATCGGGCTAGCGGGGGACTTAGCTCCTACGAGCAGTACTTC
v_gene: TRBV20-1
abundance: many
d_gene: TRBD2
j_gene: TRBJ2-7

CDR3aa: CSVRRDGPEAFF
CDR3nt: TGCAGCGTTCGCCGGGACGGCCCTGAAGCTTTCTTT
v_gene: TRBV29-1
abundance: few
d_gene: .
j_gene: TRBJ1-1

CDR3aa: CSVEQGITEAFF
CDR3nt: TGCAGCGTTGAACAGGGAATCACTGAAGCTTTCTTT
v_gene: TRBV29-1
abundance: .
d_gene: .
j_gene: TRBJ1-1

CDR3aa: CASSYGTSWNEQFF
CDR3nt: TGTGCCAGCAGTTACGGGACTAGTTGGAATGAGCAGTTCTTC
v_gene: TRBV6-5
abundance: few
d_gene: TRBD2
j_gene: TRBJ2-1

CDR3aa: CASSRLGEDTQYF
CDR3nt: TGTGCCAGCAGCCGTCTAGGGGAAGATACGCAGTATTTT
v_gene: TRBV7-9
abundance: few
d_gene: .
j_gene: TRBJ2-3

CDR3aa: CASRNRGGRNTEAFF
CDR3nt: TGTGCCAGCAGAAACAGGGGAGGGAGAAACACTGAAGCTTTCTTT
v_gene: TRBV12-3/TRBV12-4
abundance: many
d_gene: TRBD1
j_gene: TRBJ1-1

CDR3aa: CASSHVVLFSKETQYF
CDR3nt: TGTGCCAGCAGTCACGTCGTCCTATTCAGTAAAGAGACCCAGTACTTC
v_gene: TRBV11-2
abundance: few
d_gene: .
j_gene: TRBJ2-5